This TCR beta chain was captured in a study of T cell repertoires in cytomegalovirus infection (dated by TCRdb to between 2017 and 2020). In the study overall: Peptide stimulations targeted recently identified HLA-C-restricted CMV epitopes, whose presentation resists viral immunomodulation, together with well-studied HLA-B-restricted epitopes. The HLA type of each donor mattered for the analysis, because public TCR beta signatures pointed to carriage of CMV infection along with the matching HLA type.

The listed sequencing device is Illumina HiSeq 1500. TCRdb applied fastp at Q25 and MiXCR to the public reads, then kept only in-frame beta chains. Entries are consolidated by CDR3 protein sequence, retaining the most common genes and DNA. This sample has about 920,000 distinct CDR3 sequences in its table, and roughly 30% of those were observed once. The top ten hold about 14% of the sample. About this clonotype itself: Its antigen is currently not known. The junction shows a germline mismatch at one end, possibly a read error.

The treatment or condition label on this specimen signifies: in vitro stimulation with specific CMV peptide epitopes to enrich CMV-specific T cells. CDR1 is given as SGHVT and CDR2 as SQSDAQ, both from the germline V gene. The CDR3 runs 13 residues from the cysteine to the phenylalanine. The read is trimmed to its CDR3 DNA, 39 bases read in frame from base 1. Study-wide conclusions, independent of this receptor: Cumulative frequency of public TCR beta family members discriminated carriers of CMV infection plus the relevant HLA type in this cohort and an independent roughly 340-donor cohort. The ex vivo response was dominated by HLA-C-restricted CMV-specific TCR beta clonotypes, which also provided the single most frequent clonotype in two of eight donors.

The sequence joins TRBV7-4 to TRBJ1-3, with the D segment identity uncertain. The origin of this receptor is a human donor in good health (CMV status not recorded). Some clones in this sample may be carry-over from other donors' samples. The source was cultured CD8+ T cells from PBMCs, collected from culture after CMV antigen stimulation. The nucleotides read TGTACCAGCAGCTCCCCCAGGGGAAACACCATATATTTT. Protein translation: CTSSSPRGNTIYF.